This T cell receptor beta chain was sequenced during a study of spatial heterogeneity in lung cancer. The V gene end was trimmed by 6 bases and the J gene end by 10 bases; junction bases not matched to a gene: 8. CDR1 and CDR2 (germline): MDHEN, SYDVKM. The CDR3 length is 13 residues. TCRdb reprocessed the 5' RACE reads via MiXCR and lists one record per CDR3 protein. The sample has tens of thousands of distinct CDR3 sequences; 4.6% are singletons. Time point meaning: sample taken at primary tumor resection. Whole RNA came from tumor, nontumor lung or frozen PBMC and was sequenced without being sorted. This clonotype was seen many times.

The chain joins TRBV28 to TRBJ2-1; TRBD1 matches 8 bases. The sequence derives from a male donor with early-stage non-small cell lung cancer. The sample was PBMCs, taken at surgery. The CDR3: CASRPTGGREQFF. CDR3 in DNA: TGTGCCAGCAGGCCTACAGGGGGTCGGGAGCAGTTCTTC.